These 19 T cell receptor beta chains came from one sample sequenced in a study of T cell repertoires in cytomegalovirus infection. TCRdb ran MiXCR on the reads and lists one entry per CDR3 protein. The top ten hold roughly 8% of the sample, which has hundreds of thousands of distinct CDR3 sequences, around 24% seen once. The sequencing input was CD8+ T cells from PBMCs. These receptors were obtained from a human donor in good health (CMV status not recorded). Some clones in this sample may be carry-over from other donors' samples.

This clonotype was observed a handful of times. This sequence joins TRBV20-1 and TRBJ1-4, with D perhaps matching TRBD1 (5 bases). The CDR3 totals 14 residues. V was trimmed by 1 base and J by 2 bases, leaving 8 bases between them. In germline, CDR1 is DFQATT, CDR2 SNEGSKA (reference sequence). In DNA, the CDR3 is TGCAGTGCTAGAGGAAGGGGTACTAATGAAAAACTGTTTTTT. Translating it yields CSARGRGTNEKLFF.

The gene calls are TRBV14 and TRBJ1-1; D remains unclear. Trimming removed 1 base at V and 3 bases at J, with 12 bases between. This CDR3 has 15 residues. The V gene's germline CDR1 is SGHDN and CDR2 FVKESK. The CDR3 loop is CASSQGAGVDTEAFF. In DNA form, the CDR3 reads TGTGCCAGCAGCCAAGGGGCGGGTGTGGACACTGAAGCTTTCTTT.

CDR3 DNA sequence: TGTGCCAGCAGTTCCTCGTGGGGAAACGAGCAGTACGTC. Amino acid sequence: CASSSSWGNEQYV. The chain combines TRBV28 with TRBJ2-7, with no clear D. V lost 4 bases, J lost 5 bases, and 12 bases lay in between. The CDR3 has 13 residues. From germline, CDR1 is MDHEN and CDR2 SYDVKM.

The chain joins TRBV7-9 to TRBJ1-1; D call uncertain. Trimming removed 7 bases from V and 8 bases from J, with 11 bases in between. CDR3 length: 11 residues. Germline assignment: CDR1 SEHNR and CDR2 FQNEAQ (reference sequence). The CDR3, as DNA: TGTGCCAGCAAGACAATAAAGGAAGCTTTCTTT. Translated, it gives CASKTIKEAFF.

This clonotype occurred many times. The chain uses TRBV10-3 and TRBJ2-5, with no clear D. CDR1 and CDR2 (germline): ENHRY, SYGVKD. Trimming removed 0 bases from V and 2 bases from J, with 7 bases in between. The CDR3 has 14 amino acids. CDR3 sequence: CAISESEWQETQYF. DNA for the CDR3: TGTGCCATCAGTGAGTCGGAGTGGCAAGAGACCCAGTACTTC.

There are a few counts of this clonotype. The V call is TRBV28, the J call TRBJ2-2; D gene uncertain. The CDR3 length is 14 residues. With 3 bases removed from V and 10 bases from J, the gap between germline ends came to 15 bases. CDR1 and CDR2 (germline): MDHEN, SYDVKM. The CDR3 loop reads CASSFPPFSEELFF. The CDR3 bases are TGTGCCAGCAGTTTTCCTCCTTTTTCCGAGGAGCTGTTTTTT.

This clonotype appeared a few times. The chain carries TRBV12-5 and TRBJ1-5; 7 positions agree with TRBD1. The germline CDR1 and CDR2 sequences are LGHNT and FRNRAP. This CDR3 is 13 amino acids long. V lost 6 bases to trimming and J lost 8 bases; unmatched junction nucleotides: 7. Here the CDR3 reads CASGWTGREPQHF. The CDR3 DNA reads TGTGCTAGTGGATGGACAGGACGGGAGCCCCAGCATTTT.

The rearrangement uses TRBV18 and TRBJ2-7, with D perhaps TRBD2 (5 bases). With 2 bases removed from V and 2 bases from J, the gap between germline ends came to 10 bases. CDR1 and CDR2 (germline): KGHSH, LQKENI. The length of the CDR3 is 14 residues. The CDR3 loop is CASSPGPGTYEQYF. For the CDR3, the DNA is TGTGCCAGCTCACCAGGACCGGGAACCTACGAGCAGTACTTC.

V usage is TRBV7-4 and J usage is TRBJ1-1, with a weak D call TRBD1 (5 bases). CDR3 length: 13 residues. Trimming took 1 base from V and 10 from J, leaving 13 bases between them. The germline gives CDR1 SGHVT, CDR2 SQSDAQ. CDR3 protein: CASSLEGRGLAFF. In DNA form, the CDR3 reads TGTGCCAGCAGCTTAGAGGGGAGAGGTTTAGCTTTCTTT. The full variable domain, its missing parts supplied by reference TRBV7-4 and TRBJ1-1, is GAGVSQSPRYKVAKRGRDVALRCDSISGHVTLYWYRQTLGQGSEVLTYSQSDAQRDKSGRPSGRFSAERPERSVSTLKIQRTEQGDSAVYLCASSLEGRGLAFFGQGTRLTVV.

This clonotype was seen a few times. The chain links TRBV27 to TRBJ2-1; no reliable D call. The CDR3 runs to 15 residues. Germline lookup yields CDR1 MNHEY and CDR2 SMNVEV (reference sequence). Trimming pared 4 bases from V and 7 bases from J, leaving 17 bases between. For the CDR3, the DNA is TGTGCCAGCAGTTCACGCCACCTTTCTAAAAATGAGCAGTTCTTC. Amino acid sequence: CASSSRHLSKNEQFF.

The genes are TRBV29-1 and TRBJ2-7, with 11 bases that match TRBD1. The J segment lost 2 bases and the V segment lost 5 bases, leaving 5 bases of the junction unmatched. Germline assignment: CDR1 SQVTM and CDR2 ANQGSEA. This CDR3 is built from 14 residues. The chain's CDR3 is CSVYTGQGAYEQYF. Written as DNA, the CDR3 is TGCAGCGTTTACACGGGACAGGGGGCCTACGAGCAGTACTTC.

Worth noting for this clonotype: No conserved phenylalanine or tryptophan is present at the end of the CDR3, so a read error is the likely explanation. This chain joins TRBV7-6 and TRBJ2-7; D call uncertain. In germline, CDR1 is SGHVS, CDR2 FNYEAQ. CDR3 length equals 11 residues. The CDR3 DNA reads as TGTGTCAGCAGCTCCTTGGGAGAGCAGTACTCC. Its translation: CVSSSLGEQYS.

V usage is TRBV20-1 and J usage is TRBJ1-2, with D perhaps TRBD1 (5 bases). CDR3 length: 16 residues. V lost 0 bases and J 3 bases, leaving 17 bases between the germline ends. Germline V CDR1 and CDR2: DFQATT, SNEGSKA (reference sequence). The CDR3 here is CSARDRDDPGHYGYTF. The CDR3 DNA reads TGCAGTGCTAGAGATCGGGATGACCCGGGGCACTATGGCTACACCTTC.

In this sample, this clonotype turned up a few times. The chain links TRBV7-9 to TRBJ1-3, with a possible D match to TRBD1 (5 bases). In germline, CDR1 is SEHNR, CDR2 FQNEAQ (reference sequence). Trimming removed 10 bases at V and 0 bases at J, with 13 bases between. The CDR3 contains 14 residues. The CDR3 loop reads CATPDNASGNTIYF. CDR3 nucleotides: TGTGCCACCCCGGACAATGCCTCTGGAAACACCATATATTTT.

This clonotype was seen more than once but under ten times. The chain joins TRBV6-5 to TRBJ2-5; 12 bases match TRBD2. Germline V gives CDR1 MNHEY, CDR2 SVGAGI. V lost 1 base to trimming and J lost 4 bases; unmatched junction nucleotides: 4. This CDR3 region has 16 residues. In DNA form, the CDR3 reads TGTGCCAGCAGTTACTTCGGACTAGCGGGGTTAGAGACCCAGTACTTC. Its translation: CASSYFGLAGLETQYF.

This chain connects TRBV7-9 to TRBJ2-1; D gene ambiguous. This CDR3 spans 17 amino acids. The germline V gene encodes CDR1 SEHNR and CDR2 FQNEAQ (reference sequence). Between the trimmed V and J ends, which lost 4 bases and 3 bases, there was a span of 19 bases. The CDR3 DNA is TGTGCCAGCAGCTCTAGACCCGACATTACTCTCTACAATGAGCAGTTCTTC. Amino acid sequence: CASSSRPDITLYNEQFF.

The rearrangement uses TRBV6-2 or TRBV6-3 and TRBJ2-7; D uncertain. The CDR3 is 13 amino acids. The germline V and J ends were trimmed by 4 bases and 5 bases, with 12 bases remaining between them. Per germline, CDR1 MNHEY and CDR2 SVGEGT. The CDR3 spells CASSFGGVHEQYV. The CDR3 coding sequence is TGTGCCAGCAGTTTCGGCGGAGTCCACGAGCAGTACGTC.

The chain carries TRBV4-1 and TRBJ2-5; possibly TRBD1 for D (6 bases). Germline loops: CDR1 MGHRA, CDR2 YSYEKL. The CDR3 is 16 amino acids. V lost 3 bases and J 5 bases, leaving 19 bases between the germline ends. CDR3 DNA: TGCGCCAGCAGCCAGCCAAACCGGGACATCGAGGAGACCCAGTACTTC. This encodes CASSQPNRDIEETQYF.

This clonotype was seen at least ten times. The rearrangement joins TRBV20-1 to TRBJ2-3; tentatively, D is TRBD1 or TRBD2 (6 bases each). The germline CDR1 and CDR2 sequences are DFQATT and SNEGSKA (reference sequence). The CDR3 totals 14 residues. V lost 3 bases, J lost 7 bases, and 17 bases lay in between. CDR3 nucleotides: TGCAGTGCTAGGGGGGCTCGGGGGTCCTATACGCAGTATTTT. This translates into CSARGARGSYTQYF.